Each of the 8 T cell receptor beta chains below was sequenced from the same sample in a study of T cell responses to AZD1222 COVID-19 vaccine. Profiling relied on immunoSEQ multiplex PCR, and the TCRdb table lists in-frame clones only, not all of them. The sample shows 100,000 or so clones, roughly 89% of them seen only once. Sequencing used peripheral blood, obtained on day 0 of AZD1222 vaccination. The receptors here all came from an adult in good health.

V usage is TRBV19 and J usage is TRBJ2-3; 9 nucleotides match TRBD2. Per the germline V gene, CDR1 is LNHDA and CDR2 is SQIVND (reference sequence). The CDR3 has 15 residues. Trimming removed 8 bases from V and 1 base from J; junction bases left unmatched: 7. As DNA, the CDR3 is TGTGCCAGTGGGGGTTTAGCGGGAGGCACAGATACGCAGTATTTT. Protein sequence: CASGGLAGGTDTQYF.

This clone was counted a single time. V is TRBV7-6 and J is TRBJ2-7; TRBD1 matches 7 bases. Losses at the gene ends were 4 bases for V and 2 bases for J; bases not matched to a gene: 2. Germline V gene sequence: CDR1 SGHVS, CDR2 FNYEAQ. There are 13 residues in the CDR3. The CDR3: CASSSDRTYEQYF. DNA for the CDR3: TGTGCCAGCAGCTCGGACAGGACCTACGAGCAGTACTTC.

This rearrangement joins TRBV29-1 to TRBJ1-1; D is unresolved. This CDR3 region has 13 residues. Per germline, CDR1 SQVTM and CDR2 ANQGSEA. Trimming left V 4 bases short and J 1 base short, with 10 bases between. CDR3 coding DNA: TGCAGCGTTGTAGGGCACAAGAACACTGAAGCTTTCTTT. Its protein is CSVVGHKNTEAFF.

This clone appeared a single time. The chain is built from TRBV6-1 and TRBJ2-7, with no clear D. V lost 1 base to trimming and J lost 4 bases, with 11 bases between them. This CDR3 is built from 14 residues. Per the germline V gene, CDR1 is MNHNS and CDR2 is SASEGT. This CDR3 is CASSEGLYLYEQYF. The CDR3 DNA sequence: TGTGCCAGCAGTGAAGGGCTGTACCTTTACGAGCAGTACTTC.

The chain couples TRBV19 to TRBJ2-7; maybe TRBD2 (6 bases). V lost 3 bases and J lost 1, with 13 bases in between. The germline CDR1 and CDR2 sequences are LNHDA and SQIVND (reference sequence). CDR3 length: 15 residues. CDR3 DNA sequence: TGTGCCAGTAGTATTACCGGGAGAGGGTCCTACGAGCAGTACTTC. Translated, it gives CASSITGRGSYEQYF. Filled out from reference TRBV19 and TRBJ2-7, the complete variable domain reads DGGITQSPKYLFRKEGQNVTLSCEQNLNHDAMYWYRQDPGQGLRLIYYSQIVNDFQKGDIAEGYSVSREKKESFPLTVTSAQKNPTAFYLCASSITGRGSYEQYFGPGTRLTVT.

V and J are TRBV6-6 and TRBJ2-1; unclear D gene. V dropped 6 bases and J dropped 0 bases, with 12 bases sitting between them. The CDR3 extends over 15 amino acids. Germline CDR1 is MNHNY and CDR2 is SVGAGI (reference sequence). The CDR3 DNA sequence: TGTGCCAGCAGAACCAGAGCTAGCTCCTACAATGAGCAGTTCTTC. This sequence encodes CASRTRASSYNEQFF.

This clone was seen just once. J is TRBJ2-6 and V is TRBV6-5; D gene uncertain. V was trimmed by 2 bases and J by 0 bases, leaving 5 bases between them. The germline gives CDR1 MNHEY, CDR2 SVGAGI. The CDR3 consists of 15 residues. The DNA of the CDR3 is TGTGCCAGCAGTTACCAGAGCTCTGGGGCCAACGTCCTGACTTTC. Its translation: CASSYQSSGANVLTF.

This chain connects TRBV6-5 to TRBJ1-1; a weak D match, TRBD1 (6 bases). V lost 6 bases and J 0 bases, leaving 11 bases between the germline ends. Germline values: CDR1 MNHEY, CDR2 SVGAGI. This CDR3 spans 14 amino acids. The CDR3 loop is CASRLGGMNTEAFF. The CDR3 DNA sequence: TGTGCCAGCAGGCTAGGGGGAATGAACACTGAAGCTTTCTTT.